The rows below give T cell receptor beta chains drawn from one sample of a study of T-cell memory formation after mild COVID-19. One entry per CDR3 protein, called by TCRdb with MiXCR from the 5' RACE reads. The sample has around 200,000 distinct CDR3 sequences; more than 25% are singletons. Sequenced input: PBMCs or a T cell subset sorted from them (not recorded which). The source of these receptors is an adult woman who had mild COVID-19 (a few samples of this study predate the infection). Cell type and time point are not known. The CDR3 runs from the conserved cysteine through the conserved F or W. D genes are given only for firm matches. For some rows the clone size is stated as once, few or many, or as a class when expanded; others skip it.

abundance: NA; len: 15; j_gene: TRBJ2-2; d_gene: TRBD1; v_gene: TRBV29-1; CDR3nt: TGCAGCGTTGAAGAGGGCAGGGGGTACACCGGGGAGCTGTTTTTT; CDR3aa: CSVEEGRGYTGELFF
abundance: many; len: 14; j_gene: TRBJ2-1; d_gene: TRBD1; v_gene: TRBV12-3/TRBV12-4; CDR3nt: TGTGCCAGCAGTCCCGGGACAGGGGGTAATGAGCAGTTCTTC; CDR3aa: CASSPGTGGNEQFF
abundance: few; len: 16; j_gene: TRBJ2-7; d_gene: TRBD2; v_gene: TRBV7-9; CDR3nt: TGTGCCAGCAGCTTATGGCCTAGCGGAGAACACTACGAGCAGTACTTC; CDR3aa: CASSLWPSGEHYEQYF
abundance: NA; len: 15; j_gene: TRBJ2-2; d_gene: TRBD2; v_gene: TRBV5-1; CDR3nt: TGCGCCAGCAGCATTAGCGGGGGCCTCACCGGGGAGCTGTTTTTT; CDR3aa: CASSISGGLTGELFF
abundance: NA; len: 14; j_gene: TRBJ1-6; d_gene: TRBD1; v_gene: TRBV11-2; CDR3nt: TGTGCCAGCAGCTTAGGGACAGGGGGCCCACCCCTCCACTTT; CDR3aa: CASSLGTGGPPLHF
abundance: few; len: 15; j_gene: TRBJ2-1; d_gene: NA; v_gene: TRBV9; CDR3nt: TGTGCCAGCAGCGTCGGTTCGGATTCGTACAATGAGCAGTTCTTC; CDR3aa: CASSVGSDSYNEQFF
abundance: few; len: 16; j_gene: TRBJ2-7; d_gene: TRBD1; v_gene: TRBV10-3; CDR3nt: TGTGCCATCAGTGATTATCGGGACAGGAGCTCCTACGAGCAGTACTTC; CDR3aa: CAISDYRDRSSYEQYF
abundance: NA; len: 13; j_gene: TRBJ1-1; d_gene: NA; v_gene: TRBV14; CDR3nt: TGTGCCAGCAGCCTCATTATGAACACTGAAGCTTTCTTT; CDR3aa: CASSLIMNTEAFF
abundance: many; len: 14; j_gene: TRBJ2-3; d_gene: NA; v_gene: TRBV12-3/TRBV12-4; CDR3nt: TGTGCCAGCAGTTTGGGCGGTAGCACAGATACGCAGTATTTT; CDR3aa: CASSLGGSTDTQYF
abundance: NA; len: 13; j_gene: TRBJ2-1; d_gene: NA; v_gene: TRBV9; CDR3nt: TGTGCCAGCAGCGTAGCTGATGGGATGGAACAGTTCTTC; CDR3aa: CASSVADGMEQFF
abundance: NA; len: 14; j_gene: TRBJ2-2; d_gene: TRBD1; v_gene: TRBV4-1; CDR3nt: TGCGCCAGCGGCTACAGGGGGCTGGGCGGGGAGCTGTTTTTT; CDR3aa: CASGYRGLGGELFF
abundance: NA; len: 14; j_gene: TRBJ2-5; d_gene: NA; v_gene: TRBV29-1; CDR3nt: TGCAGCGTTGTTGCGTATAACAGCCAAGAGACCCAGTACTTC; CDR3aa: CSVVAYNSQETQYF
abundance: NA; len: 12; j_gene: TRBJ2-1; d_gene: NA; v_gene: TRBV29-1; CDR3nt: TGCAGCGCCACTCTAGGGTACAATGAGCAGTTCTTC; CDR3aa: CSATLGYNEQFF
abundance: few; len: 17; j_gene: TRBJ2-2; d_gene: TRBD1; v_gene: TRBV5-1; CDR3nt: TGCGCCAGCGGGCCTCTGGACAGGGGGCGAGACACCGGGGAGCTGTTTTTT; CDR3aa: CASGPLDRGRDTGELFF
abundance: NA; len: 15; j_gene: TRBJ2-3; d_gene: TRBD1; v_gene: TRBV12-3/TRBV12-4; CDR3nt: TGTGCCAGCAGTGGGGACAGGGGCTTCACAGATACGCAGTATTTT; CDR3aa: CASSGDRGFTDTQYF
abundance: NA; len: 13; j_gene: TRBJ2-5; d_gene: TRBD1; v_gene: TRBV6-5; CDR3nt: TGTGCCAGCAGCCGACAGGGTTGGGAGACCCAGTACTTC; CDR3aa: CASSRQGWETQYF
abundance: once; len: 15; j_gene: TRBJ1-6; d_gene: NA; v_gene: TRBV30; CDR3nt: TGTGCCTGGAGTGTCGGGGTGGGGTGGGATTCACCCCTCCACTTT; CDR3aa: CAWSVGVGWDSPLHF
abundance: NA; len: 11; j_gene: TRBJ2-7; d_gene: NA; v_gene: TRBV2; CDR3nt: TGTGCCAGCAGGGGGAGAGGTGAGCAGTACTTC; CDR3aa: CASRGRGEQYF
abundance: NA; len: 15; j_gene: TRBJ2-7; d_gene: NA; v_gene: TRBV6-5; CDR3nt: TGTGCCAGCAGTACCAGACTAGGCGGCCCTAGGGAGCAGTACTTC; CDR3aa: CASSTRLGGPREQYF
abundance: few; len: 14; j_gene: TRBJ2-1; d_gene: NA; v_gene: TRBV27; CDR3nt: TGTGCCAGCAGTTTATTAGGAGTAAACAATGAGCAGTTCTTC; CDR3aa: CASSLLGVNNEQFF
abundance: few; len: 16; j_gene: TRBJ2-2; d_gene: NA; v_gene: TRBV4-2; CDR3nt: TGTGCCAGCAGCCAAGTCTCCGGGACCCGGGCCGGGGAGCTGTTTTTT; CDR3aa: CASSQVSGTRAGELFF
abundance: few; len: 14; j_gene: TRBJ2-1; d_gene: TRBD2; v_gene: TRBV7-2; CDR3nt: TGTGCCAGCAGCCCAGGACTAGCGGGGTCCGGGCAGTTCTTC; CDR3aa: CASSPGLAGSGQFF
abundance: NA; len: 15; j_gene: TRBJ1-5; d_gene: TRBD1; v_gene: TRBV6-6; CDR3nt: TGTGCCAGCAGTACCGGGACAGCCTACAATCAGCCCCAGCATTTT; CDR3aa: CASSTGTAYNQPQHF
abundance: NA; len: 13; j_gene: TRBJ1-2; d_gene: NA; v_gene: TRBV12-3/TRBV12-4; CDR3nt: TGTGCCAGCAGACCTTCAACATACTATGGCTACACCTTC; CDR3aa: CASRPSTYYGYTF
abundance: few; len: 17; j_gene: TRBJ1-1; d_gene: NA; v_gene: TRBV6-1; CDR3nt: TGTGCCAGCAGTGAACAGGTCTGGGCGGGTGTAGGCACTGAAGCTTTCTTT; CDR3aa: CASSEQVWAGVGTEAFF
abundance: NA; len: 17; j_gene: TRBJ2-7; d_gene: TRBD2; v_gene: TRBV20-1; CDR3nt: TGCAGTGCTTTCCCGACTAGCGGAAGGCCCATTGTGTGGGAGCAGTACTTC; CDR3aa: CSAFPTSGRPIVWEQYF
abundance: few; len: 14; j_gene: TRBJ2-3; d_gene: NA; v_gene: TRBV3-1; CDR3nt: TGTGCCAGCAGCCAAGACGGGGTGGGTGATACGCAGTATTTT; CDR3aa: CASSQDGVGDTQYF
abundance: NA; len: 13; j_gene: TRBJ2-7; d_gene: NA; v_gene: TRBV6-2/TRBV6-3; CDR3nt: TGTGCCAGCAGCCGGGGAGGACTCTACGAGCAGTACTTC; CDR3aa: CASSRGGLYEQYF
abundance: NA; len: 14; j_gene: TRBJ2-7; d_gene: TRBD1; v_gene: TRBV29-1; CDR3nt: TGCAGCGTTGAAGTCTGGGACAGGGACTACGAGCAGTACTTC; CDR3aa: CSVEVWDRDYEQYF
abundance: few; len: 12; j_gene: TRBJ2-7; d_gene: NA; v_gene: TRBV20-1; CDR3nt: TGCAGTGCTAGAGACAGAAACTACGAGCAGTACTTC; CDR3aa: CSARDRNYEQYF
abundance: NA; len: 13; j_gene: TRBJ2-1; d_gene: NA; v_gene: TRBV30; CDR3nt: TGTGCCTGGAGAGATGCTCTTGGGTTTGAGCAGTTCTTC; CDR3aa: CAWRDALGFEQFF
abundance: few; len: 14; j_gene: TRBJ1-1; d_gene: NA; v_gene: TRBV5-1; CDR3nt: TGCGCCAGCAGCGCGGACCTTTCGGGCACTGAAGCTTTCTTT; CDR3aa: CASSADLSGTEAFF
abundance: few; len: 13; j_gene: TRBJ2-3; d_gene: TRBD2; v_gene: TRBV25-1; CDR3nt: TGTGCCAGCAGCGGGAGGGCCGTGGATACGCAGTATTTT; CDR3aa: CASSGRAVDTQYF
abundance: NA; len: 15; j_gene: TRBJ1-1; d_gene: TRBD1; v_gene: TRBV28; CDR3nt: TGTGCCAGCAGATTTACAGGGGCTGCGAACACTGAAGCTTTCTTT; CDR3aa: CASRFTGAANTEAFF
abundance: few; len: 15; j_gene: TRBJ2-1; d_gene: NA; v_gene: TRBV7-6; CDR3nt: TGTGCCAGCAGCTTAGATGTGGGTTCCTACAATGAGCAGTTCTTC; CDR3aa: CASSLDVGSYNEQFF
abundance: many; len: 14; j_gene: TRBJ2-2; d_gene: NA; v_gene: TRBV3-1; CDR3nt: TGTGCCAGTCAGCGAGGGGTCAACACCGGGGAGCTGTTTTTT; CDR3aa: CASQRGVNTGELFF